This T cell receptor (beta chain) is from a study of monozygotic twins with inflammatory bowel disease. Staff drew an approximately 2.6 ml blood sample from each donor. Points on this clonotype: The antigen is unknown.

Findings and caveats of the study: Among IBD patients, TCRbeta diversity (inverse Simpson) was lower than in healthy co-twins.

Each TCR library consumed around 3.5 ug of total RNA. The UMIs carried a 6-nucleotide sample barcode, and they were added by template switching. TCRdb reprocessed the 5' RACE reads; each CDR3 protein has one entry and no DNA is given. This table lists 120,000 to 150,000 distinct CDR3 sequences. In germline, CDR1 is KGHSH, CDR2 LQKENI. This CDR3 is 18 amino acids long. The chain joins TRBV18 to TRBJ1-6; TCRdb's D gene call, TRBD1, goes unchecked for lack of DNA. The receptor's source is a human donor with ulcerative colitis or Crohn's disease, or a healthy co-twin of an affected twin (not recorded which). Sequenced sample: blood. The CDR3 reads CASSPPGTGGAYNSPLHF.